This entry features one T cell receptor (beta chain) sequence. These data are taken from a study of cytomegalovirus exposure and HLA in healthy donors. Primers included in the PCR were 60 Vbeta and 13 Jbeta primers. TCRdb's table, derived via immunoSEQ multiplex PCR, lists solely in-frame clones and lacks some. The data hold some 48,000 clones, with about 78% observed a single time. Germline CDR1 and CDR2: SGHTA and FQGNSA. The V gene lost 4 bases and the J gene lost 4 bases, with 16 bases spanning the gap. The length of the CDR3 is 15 residues. Sequencing was carried out using PBMCs. The rearrangement links TRBV7-2 to TRBJ1-2; the D gene is possibly TRBD1 (5 bases). This TCR was recovered from a young man in good health and CMV-seropositive. CDR3 protein: CASSSHQGPSYGYTF. CDR3 bases: TGTGCCAGCAGCTCCCATCAGGGCCCCTCCTATGGCTACACCTTC.